This record covers a single T cell receptor beta chain. No antigen is known for it. Clones were read by immunoSEQ multiplex PCR, and TCRdb kept only the in-frame ones, dropping some. The repertoire holds 150,000 to 200,000 clones, with 80% to 95% as singletons. V lost 6 bases and J 7 bases, leaving 13 bases between the germline ends. Germline V gene lookup returns CDR1 WSHSY and CDR2 SAAADI. CDR3 size: 13 residues. This entry is derived from a study of T cell responses to AZD1222 COVID-19 vaccine. Turning to the study itself: Analyses pooled second doses at about 4 or about 12 weeks.

General observations from the study: Reports say nearly half of spike-specific TCRs go after unmutated variant regions. Elevations in Spike-specific TCR breadth and depth followed administration of two AZD1222 doses. White British people made up most donors, females outnumbered males, and clonal diversity was possibly underestimated.

The clonotype comes from an adult in good health. Source: peripheral blood, taken on day 0 of AZD1222 vaccination. The genes are TRBV10-2 and TRBJ1-5; D uncertain. The CDR3 DNA reads as TGCGCCAGCAGCGCCCATCTCAACCAGCCCCAGCATTTT. Its protein is CASSAHLNQPQHF.